The 19 T cell receptor beta chains below come from one sample, sequenced in a study of T cells in Graves' hyperthyroidism and ophthalmopathy. What was amplified from RNA transcripts were TCR beta CDR3 regions. An initial round of RT-PCR targeting the TCR CDR3 relied on the HTBI primer set. From the multiplex PCR reads, TCRdb called clonotypes with MiXCR, one entry per CDR3 protein. This sample yields approximately 720,000 distinct CDR3 sequences, of which roughly 20% are seen a single time; over 15% belongs to the top ten. Sequencing was performed on blood. These receptors were taken from a woman in her forties or fifties with Graves' hyperthyroidism that later progressed to Graves' ophthalmopathy.

The V call is TRBV20-1, the J call TRBJ2-4; TRBD2 matches at 7 bases. Germline CDR1 and CDR2: DFQATT and SNEGSKA (reference sequence). There are 13 residues in the CDR3. With 5 bases clipped from V and 4 bases from J, the junction kept 5 bases outside the gene matches. This CDR3 reads CSASGLTKNIQYF. CDR3 nucleotides: TGCAGTGCTTCGGGACTAACAAAAAACATTCAGTACTTC.

Ten or more counts support this clonotype. The chain recombines TRBV6-1 with TRBJ1-6, with D possibly being TRBD1 (6 bases). The CDR3 covers 15 residues. Trimming left V 1 base short and J 7 bases short, with 11 bases between. Germline CDR1 and CDR2: MNHNS and SASEGT. The CDR3 sequence: CASSEVGGYNSPLHF. Written as DNA, the CDR3 is TGTGCCAGCAGTGAAGTAGGGGGTTACAATTCACCCCTCCACTTT.

The genes are TRBV3-1 and TRBJ2-2; 7 bases map to TRBD2. The CDR3 consists of 17 residues. J lost 1 base, V lost 3 bases, and 8 bases had no gene match. Germline lookup yields CDR1 LGHDT and CDR2 YNNKEL (reference sequence). The CDR3 reads CASSHDLGGMNTGELFF. The CDR3 nucleotides read TGTGCCAGCAGCCACGACCTCGGGGGGATGAACACCGGGGAGCTGTTTTTT.

This clonotype was detected a few times. The V gene is TRBV6-1, the J gene TRBJ1-4; TRBD1 might be the D (6 bases). V lost 1 base and J lost 4, with 13 bases in between. The CDR3 extends over 16 amino acids. CDR1 and CDR2 (germline): MNHNS, SASEGT. CDR3 sequence reads: CASSEVGGRGNEKLFF. DNA for the CDR3: TGTGCCAGCAGTGAAGTAGGGGGACGTGGTAATGAAAAACTGTTTTTT.

This clonotype has a count of ten or more. The chain couples TRBV6-1 to TRBJ1-5; D may be TRBD1 (6 bases). V was cut by 6 bases and J by 0 bases, with 12 bases left in between. CDR3 length: 15 residues. The germline V gene encodes CDR1 MNHNS and CDR2 SASEGT. As DNA, the CDR3 is TGTGCCAGCAGCCGGGGGGGCCATAGCAATCAGCCCCAGCATTTT. Residues: CASSRGGHSNQPQHF.

The V call is TRBV27, the J call TRBJ1-1; D might be TRBD1 (6 bases). The CDR3 has 13 amino acids. The ends were cut back, 9 bases at V and 2 bases at J, with 13 bases in the middle. Germline loops: CDR1 MNHEY, CDR2 SMNVEV (reference sequence). In nucleotides, the CDR3 is TGTGCCAGTCAGGGGCGAATAAACACTGAAGCTTTCTTT. Its protein is CASQGRINTEAFF.

A single count supports this clonotype. The rearrangement uses TRBV5-4 and TRBJ1-2; no clear D. Trimming pared 0 bases from V and 4 bases from J, leaving 13 bases between. This CDR3 is built from 15 residues. Germline CDR1 SGHNT, CDR2 YYREEE (reference sequence). CDR3 residues: CASSLDASMGYGYTF. In nucleotides, the CDR3 is TGTGCCAGCAGCTTGGATGCCTCAATGGGCTATGGCTACACCTTC.

This rearrangement joins TRBV5-5 to TRBJ2-7; D call uncertain. The ends were cut back, 6 bases at V and 5 bases at J, with 15 bases in the middle. The CDR3 covers 13 residues. From germline, CDR1 is SGHKS and CDR2 YYEKEE (reference sequence). The CDR3 region is CASTLGRSNEQYF. CDR3 nucleotide sequence: TGTGCCAGCACCTTAGGGCGAAGTAACGAGCAGTACTTC.

The chain combines TRBV6-1 with TRBJ2-3; the D gene is possibly TRBD2 (6 bases). This CDR3 is built from 15 residues. The V end was cut by 3 bases, the J end by 2 bases, with 12 bases between. CDR1 MNHNS and CDR2 SASEGT come from the germline V gene. The CDR3 reads CASSERGVDTDTQYF. CDR3 coding DNA: TGTGCCAGCAGTGAGCGCGGGGTAGACACAGATACGCAGTATTTT.

The J gene is TRBJ1-6, the V gene TRBV18; 9 nucleotides match TRBD1. The CDR3 totals 15 residues. CDR1 KGHSH and CDR2 LQKENI come from the germline V gene. Trimming cost V 2 bases and J 7 bases; bases outside gene matches: 3. The CDR3 bases are TGTGCCAGCTCACCAGTCGGGACAGGGAATTCACCCCTCCACTTT. Its translation is CASSPVGTGNSPLHF.

This clonotype was picked up a small number of times. This chain's CDR3 is CASSVVGQGHYGYTF. Here the CDR3 DNA reads TGTGCCAGCAGCGTAGTGGGACAGGGGCACTATGGCTACACCTTC. V gene TRBV9 combines with J gene TRBJ1-2, with 10 bases fitting TRBD1. V lost 0 bases, J lost 3 bases, and 2 bases stayed unmatched. This CDR3 has 15 residues. Germline CDR1 and CDR2: SGDLS and YYNGEE.

This clonotype has a count of ten or more. The chain joins TRBV6-5 to TRBJ2-7; no clear D. The CDR3 sequence is 15 residues long. Germline V gene data show CDR1 as MNHEY and CDR2 as SVGAGI. The V end was cut by 0 bases, the J end by 2 bases, with 11 bases between. This CDR3 reads CASSYSLSETYEQYF. Written as DNA, the CDR3 is TGTGCCAGCAGTTACTCTCTGTCAGAGACCTACGAGCAGTACTTC.

This clonotype was counted ten times or more. The chain employs TRBV12-3 or TRBV12-4 and TRBJ1-5, with 9 bases that match TRBD1. The trim removed 3 bases at V and 2 bases at J, leaving 2 bases unmatched. This CDR3 is 15 amino acids long. CDR3 protein: CASSFRTGGNQPQHF. CDR3 DNA sequence: TGTGCCAGCAGTTTCCGGACAGGGGGCAATCAGCCCCAGCATTTT.

This clonotype was seen a handful of times. The V call is TRBV27, the J call TRBJ1-4; D unresolved. Germline values: CDR1 MNHEY, CDR2 SMNVEV (reference sequence). The CDR3 is made up of 16 amino acids. The V end lost 5 bases, the J end lost 0 bases, and 13 bases lay between the germline ends. In nucleotides, the CDR3 is TGTGCCAGCAGTCCAGCGGCCCTTTCAACTAATGAAAAACTGTTTTTT. Translated: CASSPAALSTNEKLFF.

This clonotype has only a few counts. The gene calls are TRBV6-1 and TRBJ2-1; 13 nucleotides line up with TRBD2. V lost 5 bases and J lost 3; bases outside the gene matches: 4. The CDR3 consists of 16 residues. From germline, CDR1 is MNHNS and CDR2 SASEGT. The DNA for the CDR3 is TGTGCCAGCAGTTTACGGACTAGCGGGGGCTACAATGAGCAGTTCTTC. It encodes CASSLRTSGGYNEQFF.

The rearrangement joins TRBV19 to TRBJ2-2; no clear D. The CDR3 loop spans 17 amino acids. Trimming left V 3 bases short and J 0 bases short, with 14 bases between. The V gene's germline CDR1 is LNHDA and CDR2 SQIVND (reference sequence). As DNA, the CDR3 is TGTGCCAGTAGTATCTCCCCCGCCTACTCGAACACCGGGGAGCTGTTTTTT. Its translation is CASSISPAYSNTGELFF.

Many counts were recorded for this clonotype. This sequence joins TRBV5-1 and TRBJ1-2; TRBD1 matches 7 bases. CDR1 and CDR2 (germline): SGHRS, YFSETQ. V was pared by 0 bases and J by 6 bases, with 2 bases of the junction left unmatched. CDR3 size: 13 residues. CDR3 amino acids: CASSLEGADGYTF. The CDR3 DNA follows: TGCGCCAGCAGCTTGGAGGGGGCGGATGGCTACACCTTC.

The rearrangement uses TRBV7-9 and TRBJ2-7; 10 bases match TRBD2. The ends lost 5 bases at V and 2 bases at J; junction bases unmatched: 6. The germline CDR1 and CDR2 sequences are SEHNR and FQNEAQ (reference sequence). CDR3 length equals 15 residues. The CDR3 sequence is CASSRLAGATYEQYF. The CDR3 DNA reads TGTGCCAGCAGCCGCCTAGCGGGGGCCACCTACGAGCAGTACTTC.

The chain has TRBV4-1 and TRBJ2-5; possible D gene TRBD2, 5 bases. The V and J ends lost 1 base and 5 bases respectively, with 14 bases between them. Germline-derived CDR1 and CDR2 are MGHRA and YSYEKL. CDR3 length: 15 amino acids. The CDR3 region has the DNA TGCGCCAGCAGCCAAGTTGAGGGCTACTGGGAGACCCAGTACTTC. This sequence encodes CASSQVEGYWETQYF.